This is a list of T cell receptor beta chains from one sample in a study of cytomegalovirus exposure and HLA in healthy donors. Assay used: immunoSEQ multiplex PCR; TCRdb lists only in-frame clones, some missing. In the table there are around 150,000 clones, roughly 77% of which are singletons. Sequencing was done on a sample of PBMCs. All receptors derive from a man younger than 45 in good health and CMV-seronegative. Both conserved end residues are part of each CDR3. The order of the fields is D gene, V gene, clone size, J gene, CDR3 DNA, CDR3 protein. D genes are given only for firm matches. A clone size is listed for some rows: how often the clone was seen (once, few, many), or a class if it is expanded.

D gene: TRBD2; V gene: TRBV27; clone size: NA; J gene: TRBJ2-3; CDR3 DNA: TGTGCCAGCAGTCCTGGGACTAGCGGGCGTTTTCCCCAAGGAGATACGCAGTATTTT; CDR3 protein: CASSPGTSGRFPQGDTQYF
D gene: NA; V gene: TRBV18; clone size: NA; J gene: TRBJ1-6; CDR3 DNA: TGTGCCAGCTCACCGCAAGACTGGGATTCACCCCTCCACTTT; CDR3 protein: CASSPQDWDSPLHF
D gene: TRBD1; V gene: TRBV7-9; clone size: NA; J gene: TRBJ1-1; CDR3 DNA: TGTGCCAGCAGCTTAGAATGGGGGGCACAGGGGGACACTGAAGCTTTCTTT; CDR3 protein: CASSLEWGAQGDTEAFF
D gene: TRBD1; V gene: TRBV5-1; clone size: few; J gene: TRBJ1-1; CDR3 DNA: TGCGCCAGCAGCTTGGGGACAGGGTTGTTAGACACTGAAGCTTTCTTT; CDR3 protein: CASSLGTGLLDTEAFF
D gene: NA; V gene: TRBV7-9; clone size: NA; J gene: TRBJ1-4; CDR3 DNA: TGTGCCAGCAGCTTAGTCCGAGCGGGACCTAATGAAAAACTGTTTTTT; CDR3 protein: CASSLVRAGPNEKLFF
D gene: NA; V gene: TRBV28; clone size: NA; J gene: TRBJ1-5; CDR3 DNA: TGTGCCAGCAGCCGGACAGTCGATAGCAATCAGCCCCAGCATTTT; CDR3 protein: CASSRTVDSNQPQHF
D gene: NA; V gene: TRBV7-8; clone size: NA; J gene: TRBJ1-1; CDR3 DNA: TGTGCCAGCAGCTTAGTTCGGGGCACTGAAGCTTTCTTT; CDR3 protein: CASSLVRGTEAFF
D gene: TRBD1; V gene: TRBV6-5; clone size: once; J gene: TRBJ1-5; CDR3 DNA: TGTGCCAGCAGACTGCAGGGGGCGGCTCAGCCCCAGCATTTT; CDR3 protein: CASRLQGAAQPQHF
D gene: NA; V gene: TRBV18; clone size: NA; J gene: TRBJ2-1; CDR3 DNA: TGTGCCAGCTCACCCCGGGACACCTCCGGGAAGTACAATGAGCAGTTCTTC; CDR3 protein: CASSPRDTSGKYNEQFF
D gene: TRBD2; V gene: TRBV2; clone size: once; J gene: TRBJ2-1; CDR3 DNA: TGTGCCAGCAGTGATCTCGGCGGGAGCTACAATGAGCAGTTCTTC; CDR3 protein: CASSDLGGSYNEQFF
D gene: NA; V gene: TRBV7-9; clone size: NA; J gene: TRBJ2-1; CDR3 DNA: TGTGCCAGCAGCCCCGGTCCCGGGACTGTTCAGCGGCAGTTCTTC; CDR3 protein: CASSPGPGTVQRQFF
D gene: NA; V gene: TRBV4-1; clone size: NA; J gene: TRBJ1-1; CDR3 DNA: TGCGCCAGCAGCCAAGACGCAGGGAACACTGAAGCTTTCTTT; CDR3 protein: CASSQDAGNTEAFF
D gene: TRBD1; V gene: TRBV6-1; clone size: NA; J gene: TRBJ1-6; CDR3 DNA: TGTGCCAGCAGTGGGGGGACAGGCCCGAGTTCACCCCTCCACTTT; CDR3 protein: CASSGGTGPSSPLHF
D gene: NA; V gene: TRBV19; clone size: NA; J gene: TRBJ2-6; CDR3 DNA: TGTGCCACCGAGGTCTCGACCTCTGGGGCCAACGTCCCGACTTTC; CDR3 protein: CATEVSTSGANVPTF
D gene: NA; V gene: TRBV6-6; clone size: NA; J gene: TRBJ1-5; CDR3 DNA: TGTGCCAGCACCCCTACGGGGGGGGCAAGCAATCAGCCCCAGCATTTT; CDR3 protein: CASTPTGGASNQPQHF
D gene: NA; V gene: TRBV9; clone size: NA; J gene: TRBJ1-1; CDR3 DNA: TGTGCCAGCAGCGCTTACAGGGAGAACACTGAAGCTTTCTTT; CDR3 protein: CASSAYRENTEAFF
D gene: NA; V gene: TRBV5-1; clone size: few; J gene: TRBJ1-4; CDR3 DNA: TGCGCCAGCAGCTTGCGCCAGGGACTGGAAACTAATGAAAAACTGTTTTTT; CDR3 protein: CASSLRQGLETNEKLFF
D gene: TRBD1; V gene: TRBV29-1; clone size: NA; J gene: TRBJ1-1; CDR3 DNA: TGCAGCGTTGGGACAGGGGTCACTGAAGCTTTCTTT; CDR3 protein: CSVGTGVTEAFF
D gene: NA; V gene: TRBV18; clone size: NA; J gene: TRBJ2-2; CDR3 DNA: TGTGCCAGCTCACCGATTAGCGGCGCCGGGGAGCTGTTTTTT; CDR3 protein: CASSPISGAGELFF
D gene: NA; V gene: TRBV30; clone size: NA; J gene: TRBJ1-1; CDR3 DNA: TGTGCCTGGAGTGTGCTAGGGGGGAACACTGAAGCTTTCTTT; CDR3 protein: CAWSVLGGNTEAFF
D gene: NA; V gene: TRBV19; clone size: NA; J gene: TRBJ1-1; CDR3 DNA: TGTGCCAGTAGTATAACGGTATCTAACACTGAAGCTTTCTTT; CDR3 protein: CASSITVSNTEAFF
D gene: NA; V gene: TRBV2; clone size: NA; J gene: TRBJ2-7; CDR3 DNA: TGTGCCAGCAGTAGGGGTACCTACGAGCAGTACTTC; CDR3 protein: CASSRGTYEQYF
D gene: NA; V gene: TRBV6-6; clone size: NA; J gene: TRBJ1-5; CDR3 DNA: TGTGCCAGCAGTTACTCGAGGGTAGGGAATCAGCCCCAGCATTTT; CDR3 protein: CASSYSRVGNQPQHF
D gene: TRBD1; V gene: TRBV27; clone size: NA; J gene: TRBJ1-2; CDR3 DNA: TGTGCCAGCAGTGCTGACAGGGGGCCGGTCTATGGCTACACCTTC; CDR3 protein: CASSADRGPVYGYTF
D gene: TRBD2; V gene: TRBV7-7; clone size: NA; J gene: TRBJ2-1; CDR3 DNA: TGTGCCAGCAGCTTCGGACTAGCGGGAGTCAATGAGCAGTTCTTC; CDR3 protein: CASSFGLAGVNEQFF
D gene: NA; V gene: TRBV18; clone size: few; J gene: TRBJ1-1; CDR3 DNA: TGTGCCAGCTTGAAGGCCAGGGGCGACACTGAAGCTTTCTTT; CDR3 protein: CASLKARGDTEAFF
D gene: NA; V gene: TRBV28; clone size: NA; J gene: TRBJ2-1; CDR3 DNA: TGTGCCAGCATAAGGGACACCGCCTACAATGAGCAGTTCTTC; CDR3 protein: CASIRDTAYNEQFF
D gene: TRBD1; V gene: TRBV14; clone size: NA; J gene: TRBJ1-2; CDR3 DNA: TGTGCCAGCAGCCCCCGTTCAGGGGGCGGGGGCTACACCTTC; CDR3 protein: CASSPRSGGGGYTF
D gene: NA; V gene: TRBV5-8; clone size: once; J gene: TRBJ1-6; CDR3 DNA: TGTGCCAGCAGCTTGGAGAGGATCTCCTATAATTCACCCCTCCACTTT; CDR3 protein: CASSLERISYNSPLHF
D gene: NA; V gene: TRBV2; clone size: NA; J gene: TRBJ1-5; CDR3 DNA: TGTGCCAGCAGAGGGACTTATAGCAATCAGCCCCAGAATTTT; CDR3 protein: CASRGTYSNQPQNF
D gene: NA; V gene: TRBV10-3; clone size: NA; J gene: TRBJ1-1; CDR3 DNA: TGTGCCATCAGTGAAGCGGGCCTCGCCACTGAAGCTTTCTTT; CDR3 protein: CAISEAGLATEAFF
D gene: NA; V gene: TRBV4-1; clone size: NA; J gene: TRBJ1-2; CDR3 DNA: TGCGCCAGCAGCCAAGCGGGCTATGGCTACACCTTC; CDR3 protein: CASSQAGYGYTF
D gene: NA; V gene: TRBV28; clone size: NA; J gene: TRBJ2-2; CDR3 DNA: TGTGCCAGCAGTTTACCGGGTCCCGGGGAGCTGTTTTTT; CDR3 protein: CASSLPGPGELFF
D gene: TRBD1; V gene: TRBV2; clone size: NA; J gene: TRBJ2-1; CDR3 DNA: TGTGCCAGCAGTCGACAGGGGTTGGCTGAGCAGTTCTTC; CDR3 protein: CASSRQGLAEQFF
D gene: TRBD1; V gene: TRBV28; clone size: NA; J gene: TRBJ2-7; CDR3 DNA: TGTGCCAGCAGGAAGGGGGCGTACGAGCAGTACTTC; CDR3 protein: CASRKGAYEQYF
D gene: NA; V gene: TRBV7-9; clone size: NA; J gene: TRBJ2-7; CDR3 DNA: TGTGCCAGCAGCGAGGGGGACGCCTACGAGCAGTACTTC; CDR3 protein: CASSEGDAYEQYF
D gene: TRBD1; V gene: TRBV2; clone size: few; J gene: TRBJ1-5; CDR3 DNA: TGTGCCAGCACCCCGGACAGGGCGGTAGGATATAGCAATCAGCCCCAGCATTTT; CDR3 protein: CASTPDRAVGYSNQPQHF
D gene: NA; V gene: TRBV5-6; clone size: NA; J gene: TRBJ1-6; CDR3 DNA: TGTGCCAGCAGCCCCGGACTGAATAATTCACCCCTCCACTTT; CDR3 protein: CASSPGLNNSPLHF
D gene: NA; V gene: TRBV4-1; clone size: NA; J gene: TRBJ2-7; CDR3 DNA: TGCGCCAGCAGCCAAGAACTAGGGTCCTACGAGCAGTACTTC; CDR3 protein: CASSQELGSYEQYF
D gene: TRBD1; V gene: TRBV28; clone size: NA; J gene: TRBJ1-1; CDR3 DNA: TGTGCCAGCAGGGCCCCCGGCAGGGGGTACACTGAAGCTTTCTTT; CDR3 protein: CASRAPGRGYTEAFF
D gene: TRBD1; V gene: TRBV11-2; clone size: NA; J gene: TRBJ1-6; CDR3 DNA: TGTGCCAGCAGCTTAGGGACAGGGAATTCACCCCTCCACTTT; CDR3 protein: CASSLGTGNSPLHF
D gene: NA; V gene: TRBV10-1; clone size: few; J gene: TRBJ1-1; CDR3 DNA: TGCGCCAGCAGTGAGTCGAGGTATTCGAACACTGAAGCTTTCTTT; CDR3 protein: CASSESRYSNTEAFF
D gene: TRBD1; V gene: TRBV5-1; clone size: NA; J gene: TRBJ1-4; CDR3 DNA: TGCGCCAGCAGCTTGGGACAGGGCAATAATGAAAAACTGTTTTTT; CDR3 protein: CASSLGQGNNEKLFF
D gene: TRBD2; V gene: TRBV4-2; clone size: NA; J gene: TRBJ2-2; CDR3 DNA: TGTGCCAGCAGCGGGACTAGCGTGAACACCGGGGAGCTGTTTTTT; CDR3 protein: CASSGTSVNTGELFF
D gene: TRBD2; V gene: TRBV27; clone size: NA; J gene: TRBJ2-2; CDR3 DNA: TGTGCCAGCAGTTCGCCCCGACTAGCGGTGAACACCGGGGAGCTGTTTTTT; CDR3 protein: CASSSPRLAVNTGELFF
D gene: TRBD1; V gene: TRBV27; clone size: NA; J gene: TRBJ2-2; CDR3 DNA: TGTGCCAGCATTCCTGGCGCAGGGGGCTCCGGGGAGCTGTTTTTT; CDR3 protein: CASIPGAGGSGELFF
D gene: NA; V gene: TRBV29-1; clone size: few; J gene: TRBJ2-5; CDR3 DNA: TGCAGCGTTGCTCAGGTACAAGAGACCCAGTACTTC; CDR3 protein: CSVAQVQETQYF
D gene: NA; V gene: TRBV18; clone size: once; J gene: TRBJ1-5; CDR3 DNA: TGTGCCAGCTCACCAGCGGGCCCCGAGCCCCAGCATTTT; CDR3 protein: CASSPAGPEPQHF
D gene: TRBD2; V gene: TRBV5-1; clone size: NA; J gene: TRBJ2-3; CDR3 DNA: TGCGCCAGCAGCTTGGCTAGCGGGGGCATAGATACGCAGTATTTT; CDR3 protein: CASSLASGGIDTQYF
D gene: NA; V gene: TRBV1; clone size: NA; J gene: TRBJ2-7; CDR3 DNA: TGCACCAGCAGCCAAGGCGGGACAGGGGTAATGCCGGCCTACGAGCAGTACTTC; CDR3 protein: CTSSQGGTGVMPAYEQYF
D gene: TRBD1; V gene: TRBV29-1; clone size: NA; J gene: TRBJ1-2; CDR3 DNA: TGCAGCGTTGATAGACAGGGGGACTATGGCTACACCTTC; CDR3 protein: CSVDRQGDYGYTF
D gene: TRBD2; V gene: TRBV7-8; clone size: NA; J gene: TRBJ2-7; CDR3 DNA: TGTGCCAGCAGCTTAGGGCTAGCGGGCCTTTACGAGCAGTACTTC; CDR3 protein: CASSLGLAGLYEQYF
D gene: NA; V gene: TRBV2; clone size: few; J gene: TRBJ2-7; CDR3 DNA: TGTGCCAGCGATAGAGGCCACGAGCAGTACTTC; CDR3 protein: CASDRGHEQYF
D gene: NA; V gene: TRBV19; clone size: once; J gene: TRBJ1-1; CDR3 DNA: TGTGCCAGTAGTGTCGCCTGGCAGGGGTCCACTGAAGCTTTCTTT; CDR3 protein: CASSVAWQGSTEAFF
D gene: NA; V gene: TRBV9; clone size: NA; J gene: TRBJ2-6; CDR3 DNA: TGTGCCAGCAGCGTCGCCAAGGACTCTGCTGGGGCCAACGTCCTGACTTTC; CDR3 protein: CASSVAKDSAGANVLTF